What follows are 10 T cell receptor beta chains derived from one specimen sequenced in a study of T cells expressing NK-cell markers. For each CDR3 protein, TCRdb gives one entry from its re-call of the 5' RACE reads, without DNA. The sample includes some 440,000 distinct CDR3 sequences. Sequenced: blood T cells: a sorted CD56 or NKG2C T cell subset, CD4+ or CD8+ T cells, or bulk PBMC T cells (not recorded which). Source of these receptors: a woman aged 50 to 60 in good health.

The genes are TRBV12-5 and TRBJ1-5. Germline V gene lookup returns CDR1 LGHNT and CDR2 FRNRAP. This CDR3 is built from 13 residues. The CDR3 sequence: CASGLESNQPQHF.

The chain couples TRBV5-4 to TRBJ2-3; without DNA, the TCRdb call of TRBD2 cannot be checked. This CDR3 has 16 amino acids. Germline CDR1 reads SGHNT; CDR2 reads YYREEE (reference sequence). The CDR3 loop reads CASSLGLAGNSDTQYF.

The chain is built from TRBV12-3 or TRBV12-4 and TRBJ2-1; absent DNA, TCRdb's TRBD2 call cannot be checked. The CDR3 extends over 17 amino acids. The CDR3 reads CASSSTSGGRSYNEQFF.

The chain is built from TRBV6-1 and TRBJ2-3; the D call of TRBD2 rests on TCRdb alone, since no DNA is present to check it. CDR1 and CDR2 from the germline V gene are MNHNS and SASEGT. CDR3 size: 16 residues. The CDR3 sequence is CASSEAWTRRTDTQYF.

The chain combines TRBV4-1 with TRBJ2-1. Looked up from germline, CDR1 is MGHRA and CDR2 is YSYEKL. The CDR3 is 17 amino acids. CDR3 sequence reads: CASSQRSGPTFYNEQFF.

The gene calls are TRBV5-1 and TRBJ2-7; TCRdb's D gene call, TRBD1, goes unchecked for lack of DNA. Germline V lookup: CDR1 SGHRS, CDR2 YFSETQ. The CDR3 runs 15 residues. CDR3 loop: CASSLGTGGFYEQYF.

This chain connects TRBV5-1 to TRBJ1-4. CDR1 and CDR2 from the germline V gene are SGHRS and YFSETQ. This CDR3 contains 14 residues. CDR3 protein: CASSLEVRREKLFF.

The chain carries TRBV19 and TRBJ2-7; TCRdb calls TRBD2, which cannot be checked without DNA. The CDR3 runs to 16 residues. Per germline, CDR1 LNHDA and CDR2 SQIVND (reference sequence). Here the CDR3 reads CASSTGLAGETYEQYF.

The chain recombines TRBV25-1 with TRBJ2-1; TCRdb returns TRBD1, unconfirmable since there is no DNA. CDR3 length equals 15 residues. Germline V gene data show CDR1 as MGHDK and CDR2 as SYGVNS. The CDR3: CASSKLDSPGNEQFF.

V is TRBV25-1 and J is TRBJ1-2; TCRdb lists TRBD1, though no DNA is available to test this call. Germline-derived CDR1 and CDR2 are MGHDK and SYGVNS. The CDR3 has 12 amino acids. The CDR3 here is CASSEAGRGYTF.